These 5 T cell receptor beta chains came from one sample sequenced in a study of CD8 T cells in ankylosing spondylitis. These receptors' antigens are unknown. TCRdb ran MiXCR on the 5' RACE reads and lists one entry per CDR3 protein. The sample yields under 450,000 distinct CDR3 sequences, under 20% seen once. General study points: In ankylosing spondylitis blood, a motif of about 8 highly homologous TCR beta variants appeared characteristic.

Sequenced input: blood, either unsorted or a sorted T cell fraction (not recorded which). These receptors all come from a male donor with ankylosing spondylitis.

A few counts support this clonotype. V and J are TRBV5-5 and TRBJ2-7; TRBD1 is a possible D gene (5 bases). This CDR3 region has 15 residues. Trimming pared 0 bases from V and 2 bases from J, leaving 12 bases between. CDR1 is SGHKS and CDR2 is YYEKEE in the germline V gene (reference sequence). Here the CDR3 DNA reads TGTGCCAGCAGCTTGGCTTACAGGTTAGCCTACGAGCAGTACTTC. Its protein product is CASSLAYRLAYEQYF.

This clonotype was recorded many times. The rearrangement links TRBV12-3 or TRBV12-4 to TRBJ2-2; D unclear. CDR3 size: 15 residues. V was shortened by 2 bases and J by 0 bases, with 7 bases between the two germline ends. The CDR3 sequence is CASSLQTPNTGELFF. CDR3 coding DNA: TGTGCCAGCAGTTTACAGACGCCGAACACCGGGGAGCTGTTTTTT.

This clonotype was counted only a few times. The J gene is TRBJ2-3, the V gene TRBV12-3 or TRBV12-4, with 8 bases that match TRBD1. CDR3 length: 18 residues. The J segment lost 0 bases and the V segment lost 7 bases, leaving 15 bases of the junction unmatched. This CDR3 is CASTLSGIRGRSTDTQYF. The CDR3 DNA reads as TGTGCCAGCACCCTTTCGGGGATCAGGGGGCGAAGCACAGATACGCAGTATTTT.

This chain's CDR3 is CASSERLGGLNSPLHF. In DNA, the CDR3 is TGTGCCAGCAGTGAACGCCTCGGCGGGCTTAATTCACCCCTCCACTTT. The chain joins TRBV2 to TRBJ1-6, with D unresolved. CDR1 and CDR2 (germline): SNHLY, FYNNEI. Trimming pared 2 bases from V and 6 bases from J, leaving 14 bases between. This CDR3 is built from 16 residues.

This clonotype was observed a handful of times. The V gene is TRBV10-3, the J gene TRBJ2-5; D may correspond to TRBD1 or TRBD2 (5 bases each). Germline-derived CDR1 and CDR2 are ENHRY and SYGVKD. The CDR3 length is 13 residues. Trimming cost V 10 bases and J 1 base, with 13 bases left between them. The CDR3 DNA reads as TGTGCCACCCTGGGACCCAGCCAAGAGACCCAGTACTTC. It yields the protein CATLGPSQETQYF.